The clone carrying this TCR beta chain was seen a few times. Antigen: not known. The second PCR ran about 6 to 12 cycles with a sample-barcoded 5' primer and J-beta primers. TCRdb reanalysed the 5' RACE reads using MiXCR and keeps one entry per CDR3 protein. The table lists fewer than 2 million distinct CDR3 sequences, roughly two fifths of them singletons, with around 23% in the top ten. The CDR3 spans 13 residues. The trim removed 4 bases at V and 10 bases at J, leaving 4 bases unmatched. The germline V gene encodes CDR1 SEHNR and CDR2 FQNEAQ (reference sequence). This entry comes from a study of blood T cells in healthy people across ages. Donor samples were obtained from healthy Caucasian individuals from Russia, aged 6 to 90. Study findings and constraints: Comparison with aged donors showed that long-lived donors had more naive CD4+ cells and higher diversity.

This TCR was recovered from a human donor in good health. Sequenced material: blood. This chain uses TRBV7-9 with TRBJ2-3; 11 bases map to TRBD2. CDR3 sequence: CASSSTSGAAQYF. In DNA, the CDR3 is TGTGCCAGCAGCTCGACTAGCGGGGCGGCGCAGTATTTT.